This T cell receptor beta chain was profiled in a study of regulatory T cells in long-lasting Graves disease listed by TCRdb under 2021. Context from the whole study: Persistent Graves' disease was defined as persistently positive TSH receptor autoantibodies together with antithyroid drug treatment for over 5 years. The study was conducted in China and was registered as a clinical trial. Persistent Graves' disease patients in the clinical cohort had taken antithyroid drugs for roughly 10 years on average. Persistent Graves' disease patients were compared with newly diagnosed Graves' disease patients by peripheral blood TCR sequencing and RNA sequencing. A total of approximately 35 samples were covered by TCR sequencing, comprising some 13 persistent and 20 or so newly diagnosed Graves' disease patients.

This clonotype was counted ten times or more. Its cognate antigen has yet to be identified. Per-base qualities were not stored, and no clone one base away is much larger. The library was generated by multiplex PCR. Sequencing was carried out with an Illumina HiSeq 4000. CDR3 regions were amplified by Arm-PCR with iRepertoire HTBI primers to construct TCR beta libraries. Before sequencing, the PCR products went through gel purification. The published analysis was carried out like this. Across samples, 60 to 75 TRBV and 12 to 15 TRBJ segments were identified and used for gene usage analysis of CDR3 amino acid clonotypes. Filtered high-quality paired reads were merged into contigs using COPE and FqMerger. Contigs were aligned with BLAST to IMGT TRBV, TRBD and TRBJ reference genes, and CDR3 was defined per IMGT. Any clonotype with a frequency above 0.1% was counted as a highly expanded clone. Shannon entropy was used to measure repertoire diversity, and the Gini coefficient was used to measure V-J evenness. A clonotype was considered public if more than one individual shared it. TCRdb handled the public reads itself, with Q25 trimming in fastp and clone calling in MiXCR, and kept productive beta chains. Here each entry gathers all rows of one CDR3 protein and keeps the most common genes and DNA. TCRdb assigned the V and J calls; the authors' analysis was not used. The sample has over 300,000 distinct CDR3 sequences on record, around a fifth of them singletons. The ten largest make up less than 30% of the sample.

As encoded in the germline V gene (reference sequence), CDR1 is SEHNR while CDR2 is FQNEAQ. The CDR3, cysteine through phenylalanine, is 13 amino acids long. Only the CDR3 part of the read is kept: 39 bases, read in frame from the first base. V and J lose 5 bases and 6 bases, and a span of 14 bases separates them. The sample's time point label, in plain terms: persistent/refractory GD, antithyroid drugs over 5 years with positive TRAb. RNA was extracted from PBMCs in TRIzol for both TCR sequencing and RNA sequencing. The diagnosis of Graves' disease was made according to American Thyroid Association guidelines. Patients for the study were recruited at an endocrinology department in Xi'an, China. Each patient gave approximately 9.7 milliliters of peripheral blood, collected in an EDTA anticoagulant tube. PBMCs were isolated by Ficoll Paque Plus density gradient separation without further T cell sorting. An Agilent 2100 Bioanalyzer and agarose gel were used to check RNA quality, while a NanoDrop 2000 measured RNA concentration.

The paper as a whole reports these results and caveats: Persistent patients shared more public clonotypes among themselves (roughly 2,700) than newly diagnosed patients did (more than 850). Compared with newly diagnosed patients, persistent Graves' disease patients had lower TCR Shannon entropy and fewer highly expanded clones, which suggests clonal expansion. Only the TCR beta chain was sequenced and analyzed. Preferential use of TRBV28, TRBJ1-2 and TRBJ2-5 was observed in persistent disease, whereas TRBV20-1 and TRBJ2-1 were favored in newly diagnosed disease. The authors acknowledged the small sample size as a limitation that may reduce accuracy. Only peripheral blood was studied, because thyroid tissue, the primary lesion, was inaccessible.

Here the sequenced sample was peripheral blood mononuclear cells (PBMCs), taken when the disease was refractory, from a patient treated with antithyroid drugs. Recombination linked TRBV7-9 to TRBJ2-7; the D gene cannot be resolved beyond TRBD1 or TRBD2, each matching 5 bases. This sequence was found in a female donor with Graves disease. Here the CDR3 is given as CASSEGPGAEQYF. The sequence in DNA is TGTGCCAGCAGCGAAGGGCCCGGGGCCGAGCAGTACTTC.